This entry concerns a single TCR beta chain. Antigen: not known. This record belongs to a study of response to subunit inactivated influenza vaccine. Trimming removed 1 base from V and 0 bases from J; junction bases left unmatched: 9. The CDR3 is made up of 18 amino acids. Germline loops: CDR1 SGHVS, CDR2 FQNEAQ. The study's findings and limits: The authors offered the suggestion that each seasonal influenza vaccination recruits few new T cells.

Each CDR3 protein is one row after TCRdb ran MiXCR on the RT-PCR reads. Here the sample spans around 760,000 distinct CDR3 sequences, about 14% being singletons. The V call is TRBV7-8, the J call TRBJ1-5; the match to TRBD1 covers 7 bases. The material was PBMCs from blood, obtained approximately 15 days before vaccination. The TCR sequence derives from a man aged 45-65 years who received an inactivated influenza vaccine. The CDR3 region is CASSLDRWTGFSNQPQHF. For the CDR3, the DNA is TGTGCCAGCAGCTTAGACAGATGGACAGGATTTAGCAATCAGCCCCAGCATTTT. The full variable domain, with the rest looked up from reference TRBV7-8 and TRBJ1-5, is GAGVSQSPRYKVAKRGQDVALRCDPISGHVSLFWYQQALGQGPEFLTYFQNEAQLDKSGLPSDRFFAERPEGSVSTLKIQRTQQEDSAVYLCASSLDRWTGFSNQPQHFGDGTRLSIL.